Listed here are 17 T cell receptor beta chains from one sample, sequenced in a study of neurological immune-mediated disorders. TCRdb re-called the 5' RACE reads with MiXCR, one entry per CDR3 protein. The sample consists of some 21,000 distinct CDR3 sequences, roughly 14% of them appearing once. Source material: PBMCs. The receptors stem from a female donor with HTLV-1-associated myelopathy (HAM/TSP).

This clonotype was counted at least ten times. The CDR3 here is CAISELGTGGLDGYTF. The CDR3, as DNA: TGTGCCATCAGTGAGCTCGGGACAGGGGGTTTGGATGGCTACACCTTC. The chain is built from TRBV10-3 and TRBJ1-2, with TRBD1 matching over 11 bases. The trim removed 2 bases at V and 6 bases at J, leaving 8 bases unmatched. The CDR3 length is 16 residues. Germline V gives CDR1 ENHRY, CDR2 SYGVKD.

This clonotype has at least ten counts. The chain carries TRBV7-2 and TRBJ2-5; 7 positions agree with TRBD1. Trimming at V came to 3 bases and at J to 0 bases, leaving 4 bases not matched to a gene. CDR1 is SGHTA, CDR2 FQGNSA, per germline. The CDR3 spans 15 residues. In DNA, the CDR3 is TGTGCCAGCAGCTTTTTAGGGGGCCACCAAGAGACCCAGTACTTC. Translation: CASSFLGGHQETQYF.

This clonotype has at least ten counts. The V and J genes are TRBV3-1 and TRBJ2-5; 7 bases are shared with TRBD1. The V and J ends lost 6 bases and 5 bases, in that order; junction bases with no gene match: 12. There are 15 residues in the CDR3. Germline V gives CDR1 LGHDT, CDR2 YNNKEL (reference sequence). The DNA for the CDR3 is TGTGCCAGCAGATACACGACAGGGTTTGGGGAGACCCAGTACTTC. It is translated as CASRYTTGFGETQYF.

This clonotype was counted many times. The chain is built from TRBV7-2 and TRBJ2-3, with 13 bases fitting TRBD2. Losses at the gene ends were 8 bases for V and 1 base for J; bases not matched to a gene: 3. The germline V gene has CDR1 SGHTA and CDR2 FQGNSA. The CDR3 covers 15 residues. Here the CDR3 DNA reads TGTGCCAGCCTTACTAGCGGGGGGGGCACAGATACGCAGTATTTT. Its translation: CASLTSGGGTDTQYF.

This clonotype was recorded many times. V usage is TRBV5-1 and J usage is TRBJ1-2, with 7 nucleotides matching TRBD1. CDR1 and CDR2 (germline): SGHRS, YFSETQ. This CDR3 region has 14 residues. V was clipped by 4 bases and J by 4 bases; unmatched bases: 7. CDR3 nucleotide sequence: TGCGCCAGCAGCCGGAACAGGGGTAGCTATGGCTACACCTTC. Translated: CASSRNRGSYGYTF. Combining the CDR3 with reference TRBV5-1 and TRBJ1-2 gives the whole variable domain KAGVTQTPRYLIKTRGQQVTLSCSPISGHRSVSWYQQTPGQGLQFLFEYFSETQRNKGNFPGRFSGRQFSNSRSEMNVSTLELGDSALYLCASSRNRGSYGYTFGSGTRLTVV.

Many counts were recorded for this clonotype. The chain links TRBV20-1 to TRBJ1-6; 11 bases agree with TRBD1. Germline CDR1 reads DFQATT; CDR2 reads SNEGSKA (reference sequence). The ends lost 6 bases at V and 10 bases at J; junction bases unmatched: 11. The CDR3 consists of 15 residues. The CDR3 sequence: CSAWAAGQGGSPLHF. For the CDR3, the DNA is TGCAGTGCCTGGGCCGCGGGACAGGGGGGATCACCCCTCCACTTT.

This clonotype has ten or more counts. This chain uses TRBV18 with TRBJ2-4; 13 nucleotides agree with TRBD2. This CDR3 is built from 20 residues. The J segment lost 3 bases and the V segment lost 0 bases, leaving 11 bases of the junction unmatched. From germline, CDR1 is KGHSH and CDR2 LQKENI. Here the CDR3 DNA reads TGTGCCAGCTCACCACCAACTAGCGGGAGGGCCCTGGAGGTCAAAAACATTCAGTACTTC. The encoded protein is CASSPPTSGRALEVKNIQYF.

The table lists this clonotype with many counts. V is TRBV20-1 and J is TRBJ2-5, with D unresolved. Germline CDR1 and CDR2: DFQATT and SNEGSKA (reference sequence). Trimming removed 0 bases from V and 2 bases from J, with 10 bases in between. The CDR3 spans 14 residues. CDR3 amino acids: CSARDRLGQETQYF. CDR3 in DNA: TGCAGTGCTAGAGATAGGTTGGGGCAAGAGACCCAGTACTTC.

This clonotype has a count of ten or more. This chain links TRBV7-2 with TRBJ1-5; no clear D gene. The CDR3 consists of 12 residues. V was cut by 3 bases and J by 4 bases, with 4 bases left in between. Germline V CDR1 and CDR2: SGHTA, FQGNSA. CDR3 in DNA: TGTGCCAGCAGCTTTAGTAATCAGCCCCAGCATTTT. Amino acid sequence: CASSFSNQPQHF.

This clonotype was picked up many times. The rearrangement links TRBV5-5 to TRBJ2-3, with TRBD2 matching over 8 bases. In germline, CDR1 is SGHKS, CDR2 YYEKEE (reference sequence). Trimming at V came to 6 bases and at J to 3 bases, leaving 9 bases not matched to a gene. The CDR3 totals 15 residues. CDR3 sequence reads: CASKPGGGGTDTQYF. In nucleotides, the CDR3 is TGTGCCAGCAAGCCCGGGGGCGGGGGGACAGATACGCAGTATTTT. Full variable domain (remainder filled in from reference TRBV5-5 and TRBJ2-3): DAGVTQSPTHLIKTRGQQVTLRCSPISGHKSVSWYQQVLGQGPQFIFQYYEKEERGRGNFPDRFSARQFPNYSSELNVNALLLGDSALYLCASKPGGGGTDTQYFGPGTRLTVL.

As regards this clonotype: The germline gene is not matched at one end of the junction; a read error may be the cause. The rearrangement uses TRBV20-1 and TRBJ2-1, with a possible D match to TRBD2 (6 bases). The CDR3 is made up of 12 amino acids. Germline V gives CDR1 DFQATT, CDR2 SNEGSKA (reference sequence). CDR3 protein: CSDREDGNEKFF. The CDR3 region has the DNA TGCAGTGATAGGGAGGACGGTAATGAGAAGTTCTTC.

This clonotype was detected many times. V gene TRBV27 combines with J gene TRBJ1-6, with TRBD1 as a possible D gene (5 bases). Looked up from germline, CDR1 is MNHEY and CDR2 is SMNVEV (reference sequence). The V end lost 6 bases, the J end lost 10 bases, and 16 bases lay between the germline ends. The CDR3 loop spans 14 amino acids. The CDR3 DNA follows: TGTGCCAGCAGCCTAGGGGTGACGGGATCACCCCTCCACTTT. Protein sequence: CASSLGVTGSPLHF.

In this sample, this clonotype turned up many times. This chain links TRBV5-6 with TRBJ2-7; D perhaps matches TRBD2 (5 bases). V gave up 0 bases and J gave up 7 bases, with 14 bases separating them. The length of the CDR3 is 14 residues. Germline CDR1 and CDR2: SGHDT and YYEEEE. The CDR3 bases are TGTGCCAGCAGCTTGGCACGGCCCACGGGGGAGCAGTACTTC. Encoded protein: CASSLARPTGEQYF.

This clonotype has a count of ten or more. The chain couples TRBV7-9 to TRBJ2-5, with 7 bases matching TRBD2. The CDR3 consists of 18 residues. Germline-derived CDR1 and CDR2 are SEHNR and FQNEAQ (reference sequence). Losses at the gene ends were 5 bases for V and 5 bases for J; bases not matched to a gene: 20. CDR3 protein: CASSPTPLVAGVSETQYF. CDR3 in DNA: TGTGCCAGCAGCCCGACCCCGTTGGTCGCGGGAGTGAGTGAGACCCAGTACTTC.

This clonotype came up many times. V gene TRBV5-1 combines with J gene TRBJ2-7; a possible D gene is TRBD2 (6 bases). The germline CDR1 and CDR2 sequences are SGHRS and YFSETQ. V dropped 4 bases and J dropped 0 bases, with 8 bases sitting between them. The CDR3 contains 13 residues. CDR3 protein: CASSPTSSYEQYF. Written as DNA, the CDR3 is TGCGCCAGCAGCCCGACTAGCTCCTACGAGCAGTACTTC.

This clonotype showed up many times. The chain carries TRBV20-1 and TRBJ2-1, with D maybe TRBD2 (5 bases). CDR1 is DFQATT, CDR2 SNEGSKA, per germline (reference sequence). The CDR3 length is 16 residues. The CDR3 sequence is CRDLREADRIYNEQFF. The DNA of the CDR3 is TGCAGAGACCTCCGGGAAGCCGACCGTATTTACAATGAGCAGTTCTTC.

This clonotype has a count of ten or more. This rearrangement joins TRBV29-1 to TRBJ2-4, with a weak D call TRBD2 (6 bases). The germline CDR1 and CDR2 sequences are SQVTM and ANQGSEA. Trimming cost V 6 bases and J 6 bases, with 21 bases left between them. The CDR3 has 15 residues. The CDR3 region has the DNA TGCAGCGTCGGAAGAGGTGGCGTCGGGGGAAACATTCAGTACTTC. Translating gives CSVGRGGVGGNIQYF. Looking up the rest from reference TRBV29-1 and TRBJ2-4 gives the full variable domain: SAVISQKPSRDICQRGTSLTIQCQVDSQVTMMFWYRQQPGQSLTLIATANQGSEATYESGFVIDKFPISRPNLTFSTLTVSNMSPEDSSIYLCSVGRGGVGGNIQYFGAGTRLSVL.